This T cell receptor (beta chain) was sequenced for a study of identical twins. TCRdb independently ran MiXCR on the 5' RACE reads; one entry per CDR3 protein. The sample shows some 710,000 distinct CDR3 sequences, 6% to 6.5% of them seen only once. Input material: naive T cells sorted from blood. The TCR comes from a man younger than 30 in good health.

CDR3 sequence reads: CASSFVGQETQYF. The CDR3 bases are TGTGCCAGCAGCTTTGTTGGACAAGAGACCCAGTACTTC. The chain combines TRBV7-8 with TRBJ2-5; no clear D gene. Trimming cost V 3 bases and J 2 bases, with 7 bases left between them. Germline V CDR1 and CDR2: SGHVS, FQNEAQ. The CDR3 is made up of 13 amino acids.